This passage covers 28 T cell receptor beta chains from one sample sequenced in a study of blood T cell repertoires in COVID-19. The assay was immunoSEQ multiplex PCR, and TCRdb's table has in-frame clones only and misses some. The table has 250,000 to 350,000 clones, about nine tenths seen once. The sequencing sample was made of PBMCs or T cells enriched from blood (not recorded which). These receptor sequences come from a woman in her late teens or twenties who had recovered from COVID-19.

The sample holds a few counts of this clone. The CDR3 DNA sequence: TGTGCCAGCAGCCGTTTGGCGGGAGCGGGGGGCAATGAGCAGTTCTTC. This gives the protein CASSRLAGAGGNEQFF. The J gene is TRBJ2-1, the V gene TRBV7-3; 9 bases are a match to TRBD2. The junction had 11 bases not matched to a gene; V was cut back by 5 bases and J by 6 bases. CDR3 size: 16 residues. Germline lookup yields CDR1 SGHTA and CDR2 FQGTGA.

The chain employs TRBV7-3 and TRBJ2-1; TRBD1 matches at 11 bases. CDR1 is SGHTA and CDR2 is FQGTGA in the germline V gene. The V and J ends lost 5 bases and 4 bases, in that order; junction bases with no gene match: 1. This CDR3 has 14 residues. The CDR3 loop is CASSRDRGYNEQFF. DNA for the CDR3: TGTGCCAGCAGCCGGGACAGGGGGTACAATGAGCAGTTCTTC. Drawing the rest from reference TRBV7-3 and TRBJ2-1, the complete variable domain is GAGVSQTPSNKVTEKGKYVELRCDPISGHTALYWYRQSLGQGPEFLIYFQGTGAADDSGLPNDRFFAVRPEGSVSTLKIQRTERGDSAVYLCASSRDRGYNEQFFGPGTRLTVL.

The gene calls are TRBV12-5 and TRBJ2-2; the D gene is possibly TRBD2 (5 bases). V lost 2 bases, J lost 2 bases, and 18 bases lay in between. CDR3 length: 18 amino acids. The germline CDR1 and CDR2 sequences are LGHNT and FRNRAP. In DNA form, the CDR3 reads TGTGCTAGTGGTTTGTGGGCCCCCCGGGGATATAACACCGGGGAGCTGTTTTTT. Amino acid sequence: CASGLWAPRGYNTGELFF.

V usage is TRBV9 and J usage is TRBJ1-1; 8 nucleotides line up with TRBD1. This CDR3 contains 16 residues. J lost 0 bases, V lost 3 bases, and 7 bases had no gene match. Germline CDR1 SGDLS, CDR2 YYNGEE. DNA of the CDR3: TGTGCCAGCAGCGGCCGGGACAGGCACATGAACACTGAAGCTTTCTTT. It translates to CASSGRDRHMNTEAFF.

The chain joins TRBV6-5 to TRBJ2-1, with 13 bases matching TRBD2. The germline V gene encodes CDR1 MNHEY and CDR2 SVGAGI. The CDR3 runs 15 residues. J was trimmed by 7 bases and V by 7 bases; bases with no gene match: 7. For the CDR3, the DNA is TGTGCCAGCACTCTCGGACTAGCGGGGGATAATGAGCAGTTCTTC. This translates into CASTLGLAGDNEQFF.

V gene TRBV5-4 combines with J gene TRBJ2-5; TRBD1 matches at 7 bases. V gave up 6 bases and J gave up 2 bases; unmatched junction bases: 7. The CDR3 loop spans 14 amino acids. The V gene's germline CDR1 is SGHNT and CDR2 YYREEE (reference sequence). The CDR3, as DNA: TGTGCCAGCACCGCAGGGACAGTTCAAGAGACCCAGTACTTC. Translating gives CASTAGTVQETQYF.

The rearrangement uses TRBV7-2 and TRBJ1-6; D not resolved. V shed 1 base and J shed 7 bases, with 14 bases lying between them. Germline lookup yields CDR1 SGHTA and CDR2 FQGNSA. The CDR3 runs 16 residues. CDR3 sequence (DNA): TGTGCCAGCAGCTTAGTTCCTGTGGCAGAAAATTCACCCCTCCACTTT. Amino acid sequence: CASSLVPVAENSPLHF.

The V and J genes are TRBV10-3 and TRBJ2-7; 11 bases agree with TRBD2. The J segment lost 3 bases and the V segment lost 6 bases, leaving 31 bases of the junction unmatched. This CDR3 has 23 residues. The V gene's germline CDR1 is ENHRY and CDR2 SYGVKD. The CDR3, as DNA: TGTGCCATCAGCGCTATATCGGGACGGAGCACCGGGACTAGCGGAGTTTCCAACTACGAGCAGTACTTC. This gives the protein CAISAISGRSTGTSGVSNYEQYF.

The chain joins TRBV28 to TRBJ2-7; 10 bases map to TRBD1. Germline CDR1 and CDR2: MDHEN and SYDVKM. The J segment lost 5 bases and the V segment lost 4 bases, leaving 8 bases of the junction unmatched. CDR3 length equals 15 residues. The DNA for the CDR3 is TGTGCCAGCAGTTGGTGGACAGGGGGGGCAAACGAGCAGTACTTC. Translating it yields CASSWWTGGANEQYF.

The rearrangement links TRBV11-3 to TRBJ2-7; TRBD1 agrees at 7 bases. V dropped 5 bases and J dropped 4; count of bases not matched to a gene: 11. Germline loops: CDR1 SGHNT, CDR2 YENEEA. CDR3 length equals 15 residues. The CDR3 sequence is CASSPQTGPTYEQYF. In nucleotides, the CDR3 is TGTGCCAGCAGCCCCCAGACAGGGCCTACTTACGAGCAGTACTTC.

This chain links TRBV25-1 with TRBJ2-7, with D hard to call. In germline, CDR1 is MGHDK, CDR2 SYGVNS. The CDR3 sequence is 15 residues long. V lost 5 bases to trimming and J lost 0 bases, with 14 bases between them. CDR3 DNA: TGTGCCAGCAGTCCTAACTACGGTCCCTCCTACGAGCAGTACTTC. This encodes CASSPNYGPSYEQYF.

The chain is built from TRBV5-1 and TRBJ1-3; 8 bases fit TRBD1. With 3 bases clipped from V and 3 bases from J, the junction kept 11 bases outside the gene matches. Germline-derived CDR1 and CDR2 are SGHRS and YFSETQ. This CDR3 contains 17 residues. The CDR3 is CASSSKQGDGSGNTIYF. CDR3 coding DNA: TGCGCCAGCAGCTCCAAACAGGGGGACGGTAGTGGAAACACCATATATTTT.

This sequence joins TRBV24-1 and TRBJ2-1; 8 bases map to TRBD2. The CDR3 has 19 residues. The germline V gene encodes CDR1 KGHDR and CDR2 SFDVKD. V lost 2 bases, J lost 0 bases, and 11 bases stayed unmatched. DNA of the CDR3: TGTGCCACCAGTGATTCCAGCGGGAGACGTTTTGGCTCCTACAATGAGCAGTTCTTC. Its translation: CATSDSSGRRFGSYNEQFF.

Notes on this clone: The junction differs from germline at one of its ends, possibly a read error. This chain joins TRBV28 and TRBJ1-3, with 7 bases aligning to TRBD1. Germline loops: CDR1 MDHEN, CDR2 SYDVKM. The CDR3 runs 15 residues. CDR3 in DNA: TGTGCCACCAGGGCCCACAGGGGCTCTGGGAACACCATATATTTT. It yields the protein CATRAHRGSGNTIYF.

The rearrangement uses TRBV19 and TRBJ2-2, with 7 bases fitting TRBD2. This CDR3 spans 14 amino acids. V lost 7 bases, J lost 4 bases, and 6 bases stayed unmatched. Germline CDR1 LNHDA, CDR2 SQIVND (reference sequence). In DNA, the CDR3 is TGTGCCAGTAAGAGGGAGGGCAGCACCGGGGAGCTGTTTTTT. Translation gives CASKREGSTGELFF.

The rearrangement joins TRBV28 to TRBJ2-7; a possible D gene is TRBD2 (6 bases). CDR3 length: 15 amino acids. V lost 5 bases and J lost 0, with 14 bases in between. Germline lookup yields CDR1 MDHEN and CDR2 SYDVKM. The CDR3 is CASSLQRARSYEQYF. For the CDR3, the DNA is TGTGCCAGCAGTCTTCAGCGGGCTCGCTCCTACGAGCAGTACTTC.

V gene TRBV5-1 combines with J gene TRBJ2-3, with 8 positions matching TRBD2. The germline V gene has CDR1 SGHRS and CDR2 YFSETQ. The CDR3 spans 14 residues. V was pared by 6 bases and J by 3 bases, with 6 bases of the junction left unmatched. The CDR3 region is CASKERGGTDTQYF. CDR3 in DNA: TGCGCCAGCAAAGAACGGGGGGGTACAGATACGCAGTATTTT.

The chain joins TRBV7-9 to TRBJ1-5; 10 nucleotides align to TRBD1. The CDR3 is 16 residues long. After removal of 5 bases from V and 5 bases from J, the junction contained 9 bases not matched to a gene. CDR1 is SEHNR and CDR2 is FQNEAQ in the germline V gene (reference sequence). CDR3 nucleotides: TGTGCCAGCAGCCGATCAGACAGGGGGCTCTATCAGCCCCAGCATTTT. Protein: CASSRSDRGLYQPQHF.

The gene calls are TRBV19 and TRBJ2-5, with a tentative D call TRBD1 (6 bases). The germline CDR1 and CDR2 sequences are LNHDA and SQIVND (reference sequence). Between the trimmed V and J ends, which lost 4 bases and 5 bases, there was a span of 11 bases. This CDR3 has 13 amino acids. The CDR3 spells CASSTRGLETQYF. The CDR3 DNA is TGTGCCAGTAGTACGAGGGGGTTGGAGACCCAGTACTTC.

V and J are TRBV7-3 and TRBJ1-1, with 8 bases identical to TRBD1. Germline V lookup: CDR1 SGHTA, CDR2 FQGTGA. The CDR3 loop spans 16 amino acids. Trimming cost V 3 bases and J 1 base; bases outside gene matches: 7. CDR3 amino acids: CASSLTDRVRNTEAFF. For the CDR3, the DNA is TGTGCCAGCAGCTTGACGGACAGGGTTAGGAACACTGAAGCTTTCTTT.

The J gene is TRBJ2-7, the V gene TRBV21-1; the table names TRBD2, a call not compared with the DNA. TRBV21-1 is a listed pseudogene. The CDR3 sequence is 13 residues long. CDR3: CASSTEGLVVEYF. The DNA of the CDR3 is TGTGCCAGCAGCACCGAGGGACTAGTGGTGGAGTACTTC.

The V gene is TRBV5-1, the J gene TRBJ2-1, with TRBD2 identical over 7 bases. The CDR3 extends over 15 amino acids. Losses at the gene ends were 1 base for V and 8 bases for J; bases not matched to a gene: 9. The germline CDR1 and CDR2 sequences are SGHRS and YFSETQ. The DNA for the CDR3 is TGCGCCAGCAGCTTGCGGGCTAGCGGCCAGGATGAGCAGTTCTTC. Translating gives CASSLRASGQDEQFF.

This clone is a singleton in its sample. The chain has TRBV10-3 and TRBJ2-5, with 9 positions matching TRBD1. The length of the CDR3 is 16 residues. Germline CDR1 reads ENHRY; CDR2 reads SYGVKD. The V gene end was trimmed by 4 bases and the J gene end by 2 bases; junction bases not matched to a gene: 8. CDR3 sequence (DNA): TGTGCCATCAGTGGTGGGACAGGGTTTCTTCAAGAGACCCAGTACTTC. This codes for CAISGGTGFLQETQYF.

This rearrangement joins TRBV4-2 to TRBJ2-5; 8 bases match TRBD2. CDR3 length: 15 residues. The V gene's germline CDR1 is LGHNA and CDR2 YNFKEQ. V shed 5 bases and J 2 bases; nucleotides not matched to a gene: 7. CDR3 loop: CASSSPGLGQETQYF. CDR3 DNA: TGTGCCAGCAGCTCCCCGGGACTAGGTCAAGAGACCCAGTACTTC.

This rearrangement joins TRBV2 to TRBJ2-4, with TRBD1 matching 8 bases. V lost 1 base, J lost 9 bases, and 5 bases stayed unmatched. CDR3 size: 14 residues. Looked up from germline, CDR1 is SNHLY and CDR2 is FYNNEI. The CDR3 region is CASSEGNRGIIQYF. Written as DNA, the CDR3 is TGTGCCAGCAGTGAAGGGAACAGGGGGATCATTCAGTACTTC.

The chain joins TRBV11-1 to TRBJ1-2, with 7 bases fitting TRBD1. Germline V gene data show CDR1 as SGHAT and CDR2 as FQDESV (reference sequence). V shed 4 bases and J 5 bases; nucleotides not matched to a gene: 10. The CDR3 is 15 residues long. The CDR3 coding sequence is TGTGCCAGCAGCTCTTTGGGACAGATTCTTTATGGCTACACCTTC. Translating it yields CASSSLGQILYGYTF.

This clone turned up a few times. V usage is TRBV3-1 (or the pseudogene TRBV3-2) and J usage is TRBJ1-5; weak D call: TRBD1 (5 bases). Trimming took 3 bases from V and 2 from J, leaving 14 bases between them. CDR1 is LGHDT and CDR2 is YNNKEL in the germline V gene (reference sequence). The CDR3 length is 16 residues. The CDR3 is CASSQTASGGNQPQHF. The CDR3 DNA sequence: TGTGCCAGCAGCCAGACAGCGTCTGGCGGCAATCAGCCCCAGCATTTT.

The rearrangement uses TRBV4-3 and TRBJ2-7, with a possible D match to TRBD2 (6 bases). Looked up from germline, CDR1 is LGHNA and CDR2 is YSLEER. This CDR3 contains 16 residues. Trimming removed 0 bases from V and 0 bases from J, with 12 bases in between. CDR3 amino acids: CASSQDTSRFSYEQYF. The CDR3 coding sequence is TGCGCCAGCAGCCAAGATACTAGCAGATTCTCCTACGAGCAGTACTTC.